Reported below is one T cell receptor (beta chain). This sample is part of a study of blood T cell repertoires in COVID-19. Whole-study context: Acute-phase and convalescent COVID-19 samples originated in the United States, Italy and Spain. PBMCs, B-cell-depleted T cells, or T cells provided the cDNA or gDNA that made up the material.

The CDR3 is made up of 17 amino acids. Trimming took 1 base from V and 0 from J, leaving 10 bases between them. The V gene's germline CDR1 is MDHEN and CDR2 SYDVKM. The study recruited people aged about 18 to 89 years across 24 US areas. Recovered status applied to Cohort 3 donors who had two consecutive negative PCRs. It also applied to those with clearance or with symptom resolution. Measured with immunoSEQ multiplex PCR; TCRdb has only the in-frame clones, and not every one. The sample lists fewer than 500,000 clones, about nine tenths occurring once. The chain combines TRBV28 with TRBJ2-6; D remains unclear. Sequenced material: PBMCs or T cells enriched from blood (not recorded which). The TCR sequence derives from a woman in her late teens or twenties who had recovered from COVID-19. The CDR3 loop reads CASSLLTSFSGANVLTF. The CDR3 DNA follows: TGTGCCAGCAGTTTATTAACCAGTTTCTCTGGGGCCAACGTCCTGACTTTC.